The 30 T cell receptor beta chains reported below all come from one sample, sequenced in a study of blood T cell repertoires in COVID-19. Measured with immunoSEQ multiplex PCR; TCRdb has only the in-frame clones, and not every one. This table holds around 250,000 clones, roughly nine tenths found once. The sequencing input was peripheral blood. Receptors originate from a woman in her thirties or forties who had recovered from COVID-19.

The chain couples TRBV6-2 or TRBV6-3 to TRBJ2-7; 14 bases are a match to TRBD2. The germline CDR1 and CDR2 sequences are MNHEY and SVGEGT. This CDR3 region has 15 residues. V trimming: 5 bases; J trimming: 6 bases; junction bases outside the gene matches: 6. The CDR3 DNA is TGTGCCAGCAGTGAGACTAGCGGGGGGGCTTTCGAGCAGTACTTC. The encoded protein is CASSETSGGAFEQYF.

The CDR3 region has the DNA TGTGCCAGCAGTGTGACAGGGGTCTATGGCTACACCTTC. Residues: CASSVTGVYGYTF. The chain links TRBV2 to TRBJ1-2; 8 bases map to TRBD1. The CDR3 extends over 13 amino acids. Looked up from germline, CDR1 is SNHLY and CDR2 is FYNNEI. V shed 4 bases and J 4 bases; nucleotides not matched to a gene: 2. The whole variable domain, remainder taken from reference TRBV2 and TRBJ1-2, is EPEVTQTPSHQVTQMGQEVILRCVPISNHLYFYWYRQILGQKVEFLVSFYNNEISEKSEIFDDQFSVERPDGSNFTLKIRSTKLEDSAMYFCASSVTGVYGYTFGSGTRLTVV.

This rearrangement joins TRBV10-1 to TRBJ2-2, with TRBD2 identical over 8 bases. Germline values: CDR1 WNHNN, CDR2 SYGVQD (reference sequence). J lost 0 bases, V lost 9 bases, and 12 bases had no gene match. This CDR3 is built from 17 residues. The CDR3 DNA follows: TGCGCCAGAACCAATCTAGCGGGCGATCCGAACACCGGGGAGCTGTTTTTT. Translated: CARTNLAGDPNTGELFF.

The rearrangement uses TRBV20-1 and TRBJ2-5, with D uncertain. The V and J ends lost 1 base and 7 bases respectively, with 7 bases between them. This CDR3 contains 11 residues. The germline CDR1 and CDR2 sequences are DFQATT and SNEGSKA (reference sequence). This CDR3 is CSARVALTQYF. CDR3 nucleotide sequence: TGCAGTGCTAGAGTCGCGTTGACCCAGTACTTC.

A single count supports this clone. J is TRBJ2-2 and V is TRBV19, with 8 bases that match TRBD2. The CDR3 runs to 17 residues. J was trimmed by 6 bases and V by 3 bases; bases with no gene match: 12. The germline V gene encodes CDR1 LNHDA and CDR2 SQIVND (reference sequence). Written as DNA, the CDR3 is TGTGCCAGTAGTATTGAGTTGGGACTAGAATTTTCCGGGGAGCTGTTTTTT. Its translation: CASSIELGLEFSGELFF. Filled out from reference TRBV19 and TRBJ2-2, the complete variable domain reads DGGITQSPKYLFRKEGQNVTLSCEQNLNHDAMYWYRQDPGQGLRLIYYSQIVNDFQKGDIAEGYSVSREKKESFPLTVTSAQKNPTAFYLCASSIELGLEFSGELFFGEGSRLTVL.

The V call is TRBV5-4, the J call TRBJ2-1; D is unclear. The CDR3 consists of 15 residues. V was clipped by 0 bases and J by 2 bases, with 9 bases between them. CDR1 SGHNT and CDR2 YYREEE come from the germline V gene (reference sequence). The CDR3 bases are TGTGCCAGCAGCTTGGAAGACTCCCCCTACAATGAGCAGTTCTTC. It codes for CASSLEDSPYNEQFF.

The chain joins TRBV5-1 to TRBJ1-3, with unresolved D. Germline V CDR1 and CDR2: SGHRS, YFSETQ. With 0 bases removed from V and 2 bases from J, the gap between germline ends came to 6 bases. This CDR3 is built from 14 residues. This CDR3 reads CASSLGGPGNTIYF. The CDR3 DNA follows: TGCGCCAGCAGCTTGGGAGGGCCTGGAAACACCATATATTTT.

V and J are TRBV10-3 and TRBJ1-3; D uncertain. V lost 0 bases and J lost 1, with 7 bases in between. Germline V CDR1 and CDR2: ENHRY, SYGVKD. The CDR3 totals 15 residues. CDR3 sequence (DNA): TGTGCCATCAGTGAGTCGACCGGGTCTGGAAACACCATATATTTT. Encoded protein: CAISESTGSGNTIYF.

The V and J genes are TRBV12-3 or TRBV12-4 and TRBJ1-2; the D gene is possibly TRBD1 (6 bases). The CDR3 extends over 12 amino acids. The V end was cut by 4 bases, the J end by 8 bases, with 11 bases between. The CDR3 loop is CASSSRGKGYTF. CDR3 sequence (DNA): TGTGCCAGCAGTTCTAGGGGGAAGGGCTACACCTTC.

The V gene is TRBV6-5, the J gene TRBJ1-2, with 7 bases matching TRBD1. CDR3 size: 12 residues. V dropped 6 bases and J dropped 8; count of bases not matched to a gene: 6. Germline CDR1 MNHEY, CDR2 SVGAGI. The CDR3 sequence: CASRDRSYGYTF. CDR3 coding DNA: TGTGCCAGCAGGGACAGGTCCTACGGCTACACCTTC.

The V call is TRBV10-3, the J call TRBJ2-3; a possible D gene is TRBD2 (6 bases). The CDR3 is 16 residues long. CDR1 and CDR2 (germline): ENHRY, SYGVKD. Trimming shortened V by 5 bases and J by 4 bases, and 19 bases separated the two germline ends. CDR3 residues: CAISNRGEERSDTQYF. The CDR3 bases are TGTGCCATCAGTAATAGAGGGGAGGAAAGGTCAGATACGCAGTATTTT.

The chain combines TRBV3-1 (or the pseudogene TRBV3-2) with TRBJ2-7; 7 positions agree with TRBD2. The CDR3 consists of 18 residues. Trimming cost V 3 bases and J 0 bases; bases outside gene matches: 14. Germline CDR1 and CDR2: LGHDT and YNNKEL (reference sequence). Here the CDR3 reads CASSHSPRGRGSSYEQYF. CDR3 bases: TGTGCCAGCAGCCACTCTCCTCGTGGGCGGGGGTCCTCCTACGAGCAGTACTTC.

V gene TRBV29-1 combines with J gene TRBJ2-3; possible D gene TRBD2, 6 bases. This CDR3 has 13 amino acids. In germline, CDR1 is SQVTM, CDR2 ANQGSEA. V lost 5 bases to trimming and J lost 4 bases, with 13 bases between them. CDR3: CSVFAGPADTQYF. CDR3 DNA: TGCAGCGTTTTTGCGGGGCCGGCAGATACGCAGTATTTT.

The chain recombines TRBV5-4 with TRBJ1-1; D call uncertain. CDR1 is SGHNT, CDR2 YYREEE, per germline (reference sequence). The length of the CDR3 is 14 residues. V was shortened by 4 bases and J by 1 base, with 11 bases between the two germline ends. DNA for the CDR3: TGTGCCAGCAGCCAACAGAGCCAGAACACTGAAGCTTTCTTT. Residues: CASSQQSQNTEAFF.

The chain recombines TRBV19 with TRBJ1-1, with TRBD1 as a possible D gene (5 bases). Germline V CDR1 and CDR2: LNHDA, SQIVND (reference sequence). Trimming removed 6 bases from V and 6 bases from J, with 14 bases in between. The CDR3 length is 13 residues. The CDR3 DNA reads TGTGCCAGTAGAGCGGGGACTGGGTCTGAAGCTTTCTTT. As protein: CASRAGTGSEAFF. The entire variable domain, with the rest obtained from reference TRBV19 and TRBJ1-1, is as follows: DGGITQSPKYLFRKEGQNVTLSCEQNLNHDAMYWYRQDPGQGLRLIYYSQIVNDFQKGDIAEGYSVSREKKESFPLTVTSAQKNPTAFYLCASRAGTGSEAFFGQGTRLTVV.

J is TRBJ2-2 and V is TRBV2, with D perhaps matching TRBD1 (5 bases). The CDR3 has 16 amino acids. Trimming took 4 bases from V and 1 from J, leaving 13 bases between them. Germline V gene lookup returns CDR1 SNHLY and CDR2 FYNNEI. CDR3 sequence: CASSVDSPRNTGELFF. The CDR3 DNA follows: TGTGCCAGCAGTGTAGACAGTCCACGGAACACCGGGGAGCTGTTTTTT.

This CDR3 reads CASSELPHVFPGADEQYF. DNA for the CDR3: TGTGCCAGCAGTGAATTACCCCACGTATTTCCAGGGGCTGACGAGCAGTACTTC. The chain carries TRBV6-1 and TRBJ2-7; perhaps TRBD1 as D (6 bases). CDR3 size: 18 residues. The V gene's germline CDR1 is MNHNS and CDR2 SASEGT. V was shortened by 2 bases and J by 5 bases, with 25 bases between the two germline ends.

The chain joins TRBV12-5 to TRBJ1-1, with unresolved D. The germline gives CDR1 LGHNT, CDR2 FRNRAP. V gave up 1 base and J gave up 4 bases, with 7 bases separating them. This CDR3 region has 13 residues. The CDR3 loop is CASGLAAGTEAFF. In DNA form, the CDR3 reads TGTGCTAGTGGTTTGGCGGCGGGCACTGAAGCTTTCTTT.

This clone has just a few counts. The rearrangement joins TRBV7-7 to TRBJ2-1; TRBD1 is a possible D gene (7 bases). V lost 4 bases, J lost 6 bases, and 16 bases lay in between. From germline, CDR1 is SSHAT and CDR2 FNYEAQ (reference sequence). This CDR3 has 15 residues. The CDR3 nucleotides are TGTGCCAGCAGCTCGACGACAGGGAGGAGCAATGAGCAGTTCTTC. It translates to CASSSTTGRSNEQFF. Using reference TRBV7-7 and TRBJ2-1 for the parts outside the CDR3, the full variable domain is GAGVSQSPRYKVTKRGQDVTLRCDPISSHATLYWYQQALGQGPEFLTYFNYEAQPDKSGLPSDRFSAERPEGSISTLTIQRTEQRDSAMYRCASSSTTGRSNEQFFGPGTRLTVL.

The CDR3 DNA reads as TGTGCCAGCAGCATGACAGACAGGAGGTATGGCTACACCTTC. Its translation is CASSMTDRRYGYTF. The chain joins TRBV5-4 to TRBJ1-2; weak D call: TRBD1 (6 bases). The length of the CDR3 is 14 residues. V was trimmed by 4 bases and J by 5 bases, leaving 15 bases between them. Germline V CDR1 and CDR2: SGHNT, YYREEE (reference sequence).

The rearrangement uses TRBV7-2 and TRBJ2-1; a weak D match, TRBD2 (6 bases). Looked up from germline, CDR1 is SGHTA and CDR2 is FQGNSA. Trimming removed 4 bases from V and 13 bases from J, with 14 bases in between. This CDR3 is built from 12 residues. As DNA, the CDR3 is TGTGCCAGCAGCTCAGGGACTCCGCCCCAGTTCTTC. The encoded protein is CASSSGTPPQFF.

With respect to this clone: Other DNA sequences within the sample encode an identical CDR3. The gene calls are TRBV6-5 and TRBJ1-1; no clear D gene. Germline CDR1 reads MNHEY; CDR2 reads SVGAGI. The CDR3 runs 13 residues. The V end was cut by 3 bases, the J end by 0 bases, with 5 bases between. DNA of the CDR3: TGTGCCAGCAGTTATACAGTGAACACTGAAGCTTTCTTT. This gives the protein CASSYTVNTEAFF.

The count of this clone is one. The V and J genes are TRBV7-3 and TRBJ2-1, with 8 bases lining up with TRBD2. The V gene's germline CDR1 is SGHTA and CDR2 FQGTGA. CDR3 length: 19 residues. V shed 4 bases, J shed 5 bases, and the junction held 19 bases outside the gene matches. CDR3 region: CASSSLSVRGASGDNEQFF. The CDR3 DNA sequence: TGTGCCAGCAGCTCTTTGTCGGTGCGGGGGGCGAGCGGAGACAATGAGCAGTTCTTC.

The V call is TRBV6-1, the J call TRBJ1-6; 11 bases map to TRBD1. This CDR3 region has 15 residues. CDR1 MNHNS and CDR2 SASEGT come from the germline V gene. V dropped 2 bases and J dropped 9; count of bases not matched to a gene: 3. CDR3 nucleotide sequence: TGTGCCAGCAGTGAACAGGGACAGGGGGGTTCACCCCTCCACTTT. This encodes CASSEQGQGGSPLHF.

The J gene is TRBJ2-7, the V gene TRBV28; TRBD2 matches 7 bases. CDR3 length: 15 amino acids. V lost 3 bases and J lost 0; bases outside the gene matches: 5. Germline values: CDR1 MDHEN, CDR2 SYDVKM. The CDR3 coding sequence is TGTGCCAGCAGTTTGGGGGGGGAGGGCTCCTACGAGCAGTACTTC. It specifies CASSLGGEGSYEQYF.

V usage is TRBV7-8 and J usage is TRBJ1-1, with TRBD1 as a possible D gene (5 bases). Trimming stripped 6 bases from V and 0 bases from J, with 8 bases between. The CDR3 has 13 amino acids. Germline CDR1 and CDR2: SGHVS and FQNEAQ. CDR3 in amino acids: CASRKTVNTEAFF. For the CDR3, the DNA is TGTGCCAGCAGGAAGACAGTGAACACTGAAGCTTTCTTT.

The chain joins TRBV3-1 (or the pseudogene TRBV3-2) to TRBJ2-3; tentative D call: TRBD2 (6 bases). The V gene lost 4 bases and the J gene lost 0 bases, with 14 bases spanning the gap. Germline CDR1 and CDR2: LGHDT and YNNKEL (reference sequence). This CDR3 comprises 16 residues. The CDR3 nucleotides are TGTGCCAGCAGCCCAGGGACTCTTCTTAGCACAGATACGCAGTATTTT. Residues: CASSPGTLLSTDTQYF.

The gene calls are TRBV7-9 and TRBJ2-3; D gene uncertain. Germline CDR1 reads SEHNR; CDR2 reads FQNEAQ (reference sequence). This CDR3 spans 14 amino acids. Trimming removed 5 bases from V and 4 bases from J, with 13 bases in between. CDR3 nucleotide sequence: TGTGCCAGCAGCCCACCCCTTCGGGCAGATACGCAGTATTTT. It is translated as CASSPPLRADTQYF.

This CDR3 is CASRLSRSRPVNYEQYV. The DNA for the CDR3 is TGTGCCAGCAGGTTATCTCGGTCGCGCCCCGTTAACTACGAGCAGTACGTC. The chain links TRBV5-6 to TRBJ2-7; D is uncertain. V gave up 5 bases and J gave up 3 bases, with 24 bases separating them. This CDR3 has 17 residues. The V gene's germline CDR1 is SGHDT and CDR2 YYEEEE.

This CDR3 reads CASSPQGDRNYNEQFF. The CDR3 bases are TGCGCCAGCAGCCCCCAAGGAGACAGGAACTACAATGAGCAGTTCTTC. V and J are TRBV4-3 and TRBJ2-1; a possible D gene is TRBD1 (6 bases). In germline, CDR1 is LGHNA, CDR2 YSLEER. The CDR3 totals 16 residues. The V and J ends lost 4 bases and 3 bases respectively, with 16 bases between them.